The 18 T cell receptor beta chains given below trace back to one sample, sequenced in a study of CD8 T cells in Susac syndrome. The RNA input was about 0.45 to 1 ug, and it was reverse transcribed with random hexamers. A single record per CDR3 protein comes from TCRdb applying MiXCR to the immunoSEQ multiplex PCR reads. The data hold approximately 180,000 distinct CDR3 sequences, with around 90% observed a single time. The sequenced sample was CD4+ T cells from PBMCs. These receptors all come from a human donor with Susac syndrome.

This chain joins TRBV19 and TRBJ2-6; a weak D match, TRBD2 (5 bases). Germline loops: CDR1 LNHDA, CDR2 SQIVND (reference sequence). The CDR3 is made up of 16 amino acids. Trimming pared 5 bases from V and 2 bases from J, leaving 13 bases between. The CDR3: CASSREGMAGANVLTF. The CDR3 bases are TGTGCCAGTAGTCGGGAAGGGATGGCTGGGGCCAACGTCCTGACTTTC.

The chain has TRBV4-1 and TRBJ2-3; a weak D match, TRBD1 (5 bases). Germline V gene lookup returns CDR1 MGHRA and CDR2 YSYEKL. The CDR3 runs to 15 residues. Trimming removed 5 bases from V and 2 bases from J, with 14 bases in between. DNA of the CDR3: TGCGCCAGCAGCAAACAGGTGGCCTTCACAGATACGCAGTATTTT. This sequence encodes CASSKQVAFTDTQYF.

The chain recombines TRBV28 with TRBJ2-1; tentatively, D is TRBD1 (6 bases). The germline CDR1 and CDR2 sequences are MDHEN and SYDVKM. This CDR3 contains 16 residues. Trimming shortened V by 4 bases and J by 0 bases, and 13 bases separated the two germline ends. This CDR3 is CASSSQGPFSYNEQFF. CDR3 sequence (DNA): TGTGCCAGCAGTTCACAGGGCCCCTTCTCCTACAATGAGCAGTTCTTC. The variable domain in full, completed from reference TRBV28 and TRBJ2-1, reads DVKVTQSSRYLVKRTGEKVFLECVQDMDHENMFWYRQDPGLGLRLIYFSYDVKMKEKGDIPEGYSVSREKKERFSLILESASTNQTSMYLCASSSQGPFSYNEQFFGPGTRLTVL.

The V and J genes are TRBV7-2 and TRBJ2-1; either TRBD1 or TRBD2 may supply D (6 bases each). Deletions cut 5 bases from V and 8 bases from J, with 19 bases between. The CDR3 is 15 residues long. Germline V gene lookup returns CDR1 SGHTA and CDR2 FQGNSA. CDR3 sequence reads: CASSPQGRERHEQFF. CDR3 bases: TGTGCCAGCAGCCCACAGGGACGGGAGAGGCATGAGCAGTTCTTC.

The chain employs TRBV10-3 and TRBJ2-5; no firm D call. Germline loops: CDR1 ENHRY, CDR2 SYGVKD. This CDR3 contains 16 residues. V shed 0 bases and J shed 4 bases, with 15 bases lying between them. Here the CDR3 reads CAISESSRRDGETQYF. CDR3 nucleotide sequence: TGTGCCATCAGTGAGTCGAGTCGAAGGGATGGAGAGACCCAGTACTTC.

The chain carries TRBV19 and TRBJ2-7, with a possible D match to TRBD2 (6 bases). The CDR3 extends over 14 amino acids. The germline gives CDR1 LNHDA, CDR2 SQIVND (reference sequence). V gave up 6 bases and J gave up 3 bases, with 15 bases separating them. This CDR3 reads CASRDSGRGYEQYF. CDR3 in DNA: TGTGCCAGTAGAGATTCTGGGCGGGGCTACGAGCAGTACTTC.

The gene calls are TRBV19 and TRBJ2-1; a weak D match, TRBD2 (5 bases). V was trimmed by 2 bases and J by 1 base, leaving 12 bases between them. In germline, CDR1 is LNHDA, CDR2 SQIVND (reference sequence). The CDR3 spans 16 residues. The CDR3 nucleotides read TGTGCCAGTAGTATAACGAGGGTTGCGTCCTACAATGAGCAGTTCTTC. It specifies CASSITRVASYNEQFF.

This rearrangement joins TRBV7-9 to TRBJ2-7; 11 bases match TRBD2. The CDR3 runs to 16 residues. CDR1 SEHNR and CDR2 FQNEAQ come from the germline V gene (reference sequence). V lost 5 bases and J lost 4; bases outside the gene matches: 10. The CDR3 sequence is CASSRGTRLAGYEQYF. As DNA, the CDR3 is TGTGCCAGCAGCCGGGGAACGCGACTAGCGGGGTACGAGCAGTACTTC.

The table lists this clonotype with a count of one. This chain joins TRBV27 and TRBJ2-1; either TRBD1 or TRBD2 may fit D (5 bases each). Trimming took off 1 base at V and 9 bases at J, with 7 bases between the two ends. This CDR3 spans 12 amino acids. Germline CDR1 is MNHEY and CDR2 is SMNVEV (reference sequence). The CDR3: CASSLWGTEQFF. DNA of the CDR3: TGTGCCAGCAGTTTATGGGGGACTGAGCAGTTCTTC.

The chain recombines TRBV28 with TRBJ2-7; no firm D call. CDR3 size: 15 residues. V was trimmed by 2 bases and J by 5 bases, leaving 16 bases between them. Germline values: CDR1 MDHEN, CDR2 SYDVKM. The chain's CDR3 is CASSLADVRVNEQYF. DNA for the CDR3: TGTGCCAGCAGTTTAGCCGACGTGAGAGTAAACGAGCAGTACTTC.

This sequence joins TRBV5-4 and TRBJ1-2, with TRBD1 identical over 8 bases. Germline CDR1 and CDR2: SGHNT and YYREEE (reference sequence). The CDR3 is made up of 15 amino acids. V shed 2 bases and J 8 bases; nucleotides not matched to a gene: 11. This chain's CDR3 is CASSFGQGLGGGYTF. Here the CDR3 DNA reads TGTGCCAGCAGCTTTGGACAGGGCCTCGGGGGAGGCTACACCTTC.

The chain employs TRBV5-6 and TRBJ2-5, with 7 bases identical to TRBD1. The germline CDR1 and CDR2 sequences are SGHDT and YYEEEE. CDR3 length: 13 amino acids. With V trimmed by 1 base and J by 13 bases, 10 bases remained unmatched. The CDR3 DNA follows: TGTGCCAGCAGCTTGTGGGTGACAGGGAGTACGTACTTC. Translated: CASSLWVTGSTYF.

Only a few counts were recorded for this clonotype. The J gene is TRBJ2-5, the V gene TRBV15; D not certain. The V gene's germline CDR1 is LNHNV and CDR2 YYDKDF (reference sequence). V lost 0 bases, J lost 0 bases, and 2 bases lay in between. There are 13 residues in the CDR3. CDR3 region: CATSRDYQETQYF. The CDR3 nucleotides are TGTGCCACCAGCAGAGACTACCAAGAGACCCAGTACTTC.

This chain links TRBV15 with TRBJ2-4, with D possibly matching TRBD1 (7 bases). CDR1 and CDR2 from the germline V gene are LNHNV and YYDKDF (reference sequence). CDR3 length equals 14 residues. Trimming took off 0 bases at V and 6 bases at J, with 9 bases between the two ends. The CDR3 bases are TGTGCCACCAGCAGAGATCAGGGGGGAAACATTCAGTACTTC. Its translation is CATSRDQGGNIQYF.

The rearrangement joins TRBV5-1 to TRBJ2-1; D is possibly TRBD2 (5 bases). The germline V gene encodes CDR1 SGHRS and CDR2 YFSETQ. Trimming shortened V by 5 bases and J by 3 bases, and 15 bases separated the two germline ends. CDR3 length: 15 residues. DNA of the CDR3: TGCGCCAGCAGTTATGACCCTGGACTCTACAATGAGCAGTTCTTC. Translating gives CASSYDPGLYNEQFF.

This chain connects TRBV20-1 to TRBJ2-5, with D uncertain. With 8 bases removed from V and 5 bases from J, the gap between germline ends came to 12 bases. The CDR3 covers 11 residues. Germline V lookup: CDR1 DFQATT, CDR2 SNEGSKA (reference sequence). The CDR3 sequence is CSTLLGETQYF. As DNA, the CDR3 is TGCAGTACACTTCTGGGGGAGACCCAGTACTTC.

The J gene is TRBJ2-3, the V gene TRBV4-1; 7 bases are shared with TRBD1. The length of the CDR3 is 13 residues. Germline trimming cut 2 bases from V and 4 bases from J; bases unmatched to any gene: 0. Germline V lookup: CDR1 MGHRA, CDR2 YSYEKL. DNA of the CDR3: TGCGCCAGCAGCCAACAGGGGGCAGATACGCAGTATTTT. Protein: CASSQQGADTQYF.

The chain recombines TRBV2 with TRBJ1-4; unclear D gene. V was pared by 0 bases and J by 0 bases, with 8 bases between. CDR3 length: 16 amino acids. The V gene's germline CDR1 is SNHLY and CDR2 FYNNEI. Here the CDR3 reads CASSEAPQTTNEKLFF. For the CDR3, the DNA is TGTGCCAGCAGTGAAGCGCCCCAGACAACTAATGAAAAACTGTTTTTT.